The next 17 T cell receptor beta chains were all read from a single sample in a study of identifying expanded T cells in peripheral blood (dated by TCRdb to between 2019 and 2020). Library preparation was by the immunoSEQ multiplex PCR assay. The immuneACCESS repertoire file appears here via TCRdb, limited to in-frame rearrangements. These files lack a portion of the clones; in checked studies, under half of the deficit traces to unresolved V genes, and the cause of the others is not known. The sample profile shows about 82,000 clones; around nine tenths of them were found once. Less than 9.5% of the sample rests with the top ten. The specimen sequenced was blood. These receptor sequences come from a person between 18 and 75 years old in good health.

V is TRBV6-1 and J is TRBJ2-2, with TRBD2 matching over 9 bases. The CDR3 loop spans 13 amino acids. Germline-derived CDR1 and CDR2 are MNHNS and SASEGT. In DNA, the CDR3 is TGTGCGAGCGGGGGGAATCGACCCGGGGAGCTGTTTTTT. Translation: CASGGNRPGELFF.

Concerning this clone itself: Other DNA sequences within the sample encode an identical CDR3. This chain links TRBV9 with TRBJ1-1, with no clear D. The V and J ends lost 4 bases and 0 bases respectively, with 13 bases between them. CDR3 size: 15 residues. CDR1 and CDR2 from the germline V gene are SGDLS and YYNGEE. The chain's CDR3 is CASSPPSGLNTEAFF. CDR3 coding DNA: TGTGCCAGCAGCCCCCCCTCCGGCCTGAACACTGAAGCTTTCTTT.

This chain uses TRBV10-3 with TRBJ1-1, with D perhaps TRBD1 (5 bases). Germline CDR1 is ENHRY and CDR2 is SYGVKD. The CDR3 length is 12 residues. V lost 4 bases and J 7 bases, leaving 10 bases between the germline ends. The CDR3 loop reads CAISGGENEAFF. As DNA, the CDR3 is TGTGCCATCAGTGGGGGCGAAAATGAAGCTTTCTTT.

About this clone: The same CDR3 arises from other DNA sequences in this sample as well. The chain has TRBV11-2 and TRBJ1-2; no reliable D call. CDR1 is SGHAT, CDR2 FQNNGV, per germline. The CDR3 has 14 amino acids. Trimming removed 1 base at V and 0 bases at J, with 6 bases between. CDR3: CASSLGTANYGYTF. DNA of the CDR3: TGTGCCAGCAGCTTAGGCACAGCTAACTATGGCTACACCTTC.

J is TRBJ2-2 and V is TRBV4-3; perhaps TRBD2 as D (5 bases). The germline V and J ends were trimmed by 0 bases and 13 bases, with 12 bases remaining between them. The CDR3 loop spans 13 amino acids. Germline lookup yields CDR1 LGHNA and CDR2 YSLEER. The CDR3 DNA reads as TGCGCCAGCAGCCAAGATTTCGGGGATGCGCTGTTTTTT. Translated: CASSQDFGDALFF.

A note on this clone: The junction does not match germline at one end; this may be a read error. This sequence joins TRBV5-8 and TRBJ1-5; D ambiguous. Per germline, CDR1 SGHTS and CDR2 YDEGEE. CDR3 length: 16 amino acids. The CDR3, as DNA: TGTGCCAGCACCTTGTTAGACCTTCTTAGCAATCAGCCCCAGCATTTT. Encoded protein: CASTLLDLLSNQPQHF.

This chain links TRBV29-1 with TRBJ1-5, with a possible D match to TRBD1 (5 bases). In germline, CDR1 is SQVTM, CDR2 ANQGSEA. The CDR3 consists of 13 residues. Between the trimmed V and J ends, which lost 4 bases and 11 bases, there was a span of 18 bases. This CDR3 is CSVVAGPGEAQHF. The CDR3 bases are TGCAGCGTTGTGGCGGGACCAGGTGAAGCCCAGCATTTT.

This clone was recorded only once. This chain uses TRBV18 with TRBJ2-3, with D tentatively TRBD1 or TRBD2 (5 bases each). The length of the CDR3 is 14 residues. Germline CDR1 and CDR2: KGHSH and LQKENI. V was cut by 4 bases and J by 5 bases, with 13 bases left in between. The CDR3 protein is CASSRRGLVDTQYF. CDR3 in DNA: TGTGCCAGCTCACGCCGGGGCCTGGTAGATACGCAGTATTTT.

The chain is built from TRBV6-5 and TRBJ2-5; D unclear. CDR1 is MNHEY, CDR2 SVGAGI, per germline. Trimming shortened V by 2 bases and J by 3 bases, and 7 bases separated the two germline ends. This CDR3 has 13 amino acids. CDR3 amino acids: CASSYRVKETQYF. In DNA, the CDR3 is TGTGCCAGCAGTTACAGGGTCAAAGAGACCCAGTACTTC.

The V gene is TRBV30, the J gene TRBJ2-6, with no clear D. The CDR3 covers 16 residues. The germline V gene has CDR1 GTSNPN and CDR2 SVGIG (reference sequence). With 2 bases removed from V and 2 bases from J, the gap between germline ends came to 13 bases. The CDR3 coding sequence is TGTGCCTGGAGTATTGGCCGTACTACTGGGGCCAACGTCCTGACTTTC. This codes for CAWSIGRTTGANVLTF.

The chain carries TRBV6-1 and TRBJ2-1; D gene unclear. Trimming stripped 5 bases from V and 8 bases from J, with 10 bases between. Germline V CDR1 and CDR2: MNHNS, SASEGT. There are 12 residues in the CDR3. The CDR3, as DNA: TGTGCCAGCAGTCCAGGACGGTATGAGCAGTTCTTC. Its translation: CASSPGRYEQFF.

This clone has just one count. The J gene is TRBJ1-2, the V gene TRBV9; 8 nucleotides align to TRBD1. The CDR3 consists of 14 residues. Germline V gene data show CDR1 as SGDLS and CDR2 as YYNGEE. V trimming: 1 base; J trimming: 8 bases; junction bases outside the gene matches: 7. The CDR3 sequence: CASSVSSTGEGYTF. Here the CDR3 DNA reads TGTGCCAGCAGCGTAAGTTCGACAGGGGAAGGCTACACCTTC.

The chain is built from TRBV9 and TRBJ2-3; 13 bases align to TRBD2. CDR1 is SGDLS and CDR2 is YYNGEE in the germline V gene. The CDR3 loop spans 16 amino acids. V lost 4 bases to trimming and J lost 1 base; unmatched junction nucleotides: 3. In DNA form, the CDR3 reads TGTGCCAGCAGCTCCACTAGCGGGGGGGGCACAGATACGCAGTATTTT. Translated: CASSSTSGGGTDTQYF.

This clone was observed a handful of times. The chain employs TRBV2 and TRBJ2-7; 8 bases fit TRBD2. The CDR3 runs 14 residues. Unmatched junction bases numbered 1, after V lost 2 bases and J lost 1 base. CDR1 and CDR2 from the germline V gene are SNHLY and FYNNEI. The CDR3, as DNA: TGTGCCAGCAGTGAACGGGGGGGATCCTACGAGCAGTACTTC. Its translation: CASSERGGSYEQYF.

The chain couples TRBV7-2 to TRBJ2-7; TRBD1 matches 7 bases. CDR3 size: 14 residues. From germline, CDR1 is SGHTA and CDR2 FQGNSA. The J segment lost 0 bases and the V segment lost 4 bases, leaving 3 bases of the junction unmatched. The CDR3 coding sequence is TGTGCCAGCAGCTCACAGGGGTACTCCTACGAGCAGTACTTC. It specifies CASSSQGYSYEQYF. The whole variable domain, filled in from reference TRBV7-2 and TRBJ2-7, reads GAGVSQSPSNKVTEKGKDVELRCDPISGHTALYWYRQSLGQGLEFLIYFQGNSAPDKSGLPSDRFSAERTGGSVSTLTIQRTQQEDSAVYLCASSSQGYSYEQYFGPGTRLTVT.

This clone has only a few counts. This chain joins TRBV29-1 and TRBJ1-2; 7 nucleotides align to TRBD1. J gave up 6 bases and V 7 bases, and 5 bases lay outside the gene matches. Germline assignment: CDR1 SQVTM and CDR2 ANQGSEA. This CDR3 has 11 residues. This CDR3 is CSAADRDGYTF. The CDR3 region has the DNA TGCAGCGCAGCAGACAGGGATGGCTACACCTTC.

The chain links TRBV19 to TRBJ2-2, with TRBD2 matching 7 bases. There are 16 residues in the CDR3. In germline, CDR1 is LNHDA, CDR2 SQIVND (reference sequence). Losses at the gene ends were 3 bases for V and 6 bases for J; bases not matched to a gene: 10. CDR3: CASSMFGTTIPGELFF. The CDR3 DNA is TGTGCCAGTAGTATGTTTGGGACTACCATTCCCGGGGAGCTGTTTTTT.